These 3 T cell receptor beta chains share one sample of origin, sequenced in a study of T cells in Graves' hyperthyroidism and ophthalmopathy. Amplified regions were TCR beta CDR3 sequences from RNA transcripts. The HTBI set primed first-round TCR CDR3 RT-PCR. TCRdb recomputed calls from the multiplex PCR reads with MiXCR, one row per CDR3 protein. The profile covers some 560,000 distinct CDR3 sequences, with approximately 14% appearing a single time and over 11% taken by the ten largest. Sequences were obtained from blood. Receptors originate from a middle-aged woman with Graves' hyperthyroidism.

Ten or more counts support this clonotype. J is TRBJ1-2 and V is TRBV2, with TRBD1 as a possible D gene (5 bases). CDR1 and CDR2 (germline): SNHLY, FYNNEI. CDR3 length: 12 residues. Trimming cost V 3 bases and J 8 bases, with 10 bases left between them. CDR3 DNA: TGTGCCAGCAGTGACAGGGAGCGGGGCTACACCTTC. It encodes CASSDRERGYTF.

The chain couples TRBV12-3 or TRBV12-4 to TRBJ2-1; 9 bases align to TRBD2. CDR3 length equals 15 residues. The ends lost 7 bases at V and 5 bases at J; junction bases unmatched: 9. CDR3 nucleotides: TGTGCCAGCACCTCGACTAGCGGATCCCACAATGAGCAGTTCTTC. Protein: CASTSTSGSHNEQFF.

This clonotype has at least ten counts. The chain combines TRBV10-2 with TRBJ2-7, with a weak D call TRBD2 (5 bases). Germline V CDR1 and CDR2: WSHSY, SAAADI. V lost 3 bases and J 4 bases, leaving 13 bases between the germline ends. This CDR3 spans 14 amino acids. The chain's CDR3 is CASSEPREWYEQYF. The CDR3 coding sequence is TGCGCCAGCAGTGAACCTAGGGAGTGGTACGAGCAGTACTTC.